The 29 T cell receptor beta chains listed next were all sequenced from one sample in a study of cytomegalovirus exposure and HLA in healthy donors. Amplification used 60 Vbeta primers and 13 Jbeta primers. Here immunoSEQ multiplex PCR was the method, and the copy in TCRdb shows in-frame clones only, minus some. The table has roughly 100,000 clones, around 81% seen once. Sequenced material: PBMCs. The receptors derive from a man in his forties in good health and CMV-seropositive.

This clone was seen just once. The rearrangement joins TRBV18 to TRBJ2-2; possibly TRBD1 for D (5 bases). This CDR3 spans 12 amino acids. Trimming took off 0 bases at V and 15 bases at J, with 11 bases between the two ends. The V gene's germline CDR1 is KGHSH and CDR2 LQKENI. The CDR3 DNA is TGTGCCAGCTCACCACCGACAGTTTCGATGTTTTTT. Protein product: CASSPPTVSMFF.

This clone was counted a few times. The chain employs TRBV4-1 and TRBJ2-5; TRBD1 matches 8 bases. Unmatched junction bases numbered 8, after V lost 3 bases and J lost 2 bases. Per the germline V gene, CDR1 is MGHRA and CDR2 is YSYEKL. The CDR3 loop spans 16 amino acids. For the CDR3, the DNA is TGCGCCAGCAGCCAGACAGGGGCCTCCTTTCAAGAGACCCAGTACTTC. Amino acids: CASSQTGASFQETQYF.

The chain employs TRBV21-1 and TRBJ1-2; the DNA was not compared with TRBD1, the D call given in the table. TRBV21-1 is noted as a pseudogene. This CDR3 spans 16 amino acids. The chain's CDR3 is CASSNRDSLFNYGYTF. CDR3 coding DNA: TGTGCCAGCAGCAATAGGGACAGCTTATTTAACTATGGCTACACCTTC.

The chain recombines TRBV28 with TRBJ2-7; TRBD2 matches 10 bases. The V segment lost 5 bases and the J segment 3 bases; nucleotides outside the gene matches: 4. This CDR3 has 14 amino acids. Germline values: CDR1 MDHEN, CDR2 SYDVKM. The CDR3 is CASSLLAGSYEQYF. As DNA, the CDR3 is TGTGCCAGCAGTCTACTAGCGGGGAGCTACGAGCAGTACTTC.

The rearrangement joins TRBV6-1 to TRBJ2-1; 9 bases map to TRBD2. The germline V gene has CDR1 MNHNS and CDR2 SASEGT. The junction had 10 bases not matched to a gene; V was cut back by 10 bases and J by 6 bases. There are 14 residues in the CDR3. The CDR3 region is CATPGLALLNEQFF. In DNA form, the CDR3 reads TGTGCCACTCCGGGACTAGCTCTACTCAATGAGCAGTTCTTC.

The CDR3 DNA sequence: TGTGCCAGCAGTTATGGAGGCCCTATCACAGATACGCAGTATTTT. Translation gives CASSYGGPITDTQYF. The genes are TRBV6-5 and TRBJ2-3, with D possibly matching TRBD2 (5 bases). Germline CDR1 is MNHEY and CDR2 is SVGAGI. V dropped 3 bases and J dropped 2 bases, with 12 bases sitting between them. CDR3 length equals 15 residues.

The chain recombines TRBV27 with TRBJ2-1; 10 bases match TRBD2. The CDR3 totals 15 residues. Germline assignment: CDR1 MNHEY and CDR2 SMNVEV (reference sequence). The V gene end was trimmed by 7 bases and the J gene end by 7 bases; junction bases not matched to a gene: 10. The CDR3 sequence: CASTLISGGANEQFF. CDR3 coding DNA: TGTGCCAGCACCTTGATAAGCGGGGGGGCAAATGAGCAGTTCTTC.

This clone came up once. The J gene is TRBJ1-6, the V gene TRBV18, with D perhaps TRBD1 (6 bases). Germline values: CDR1 KGHSH, CDR2 LQKENI. This CDR3 comprises 13 residues. With 10 bases removed from V and 11 bases from J, the gap between germline ends came to 18 bases. The CDR3: CATTQGHGAPLHF. The CDR3 DNA sequence: TGTGCCACAACACAGGGTCATGGGGCACCCCTCCACTTT.

The chain combines TRBV19 with TRBJ2-2, with TRBD2 identical over 8 bases. CDR1 is LNHDA and CDR2 is SQIVND in the germline V gene (reference sequence). The CDR3 has 15 amino acids. The V and J ends lost 7 bases and 0 bases, in that order; junction bases with no gene match: 4. The CDR3 DNA reads as TGTGCCAGTACGGCGGGGGGATCGAACACCGGGGAGCTGTTTTTT. It is translated as CASTAGGSNTGELFF.

The chain links TRBV7-8 to TRBJ2-5; perhaps TRBD1 as D (5 bases). The CDR3 runs 14 residues. The germline gives CDR1 SGHVS, CDR2 FQNEAQ. V was trimmed by 2 bases and J by 4 bases, leaving 11 bases between them. This chain's CDR3 is CASSLNSGLETQYF. In nucleotides, the CDR3 is TGTGCCAGCAGCTTAAATTCAGGGTTAGAGACCCAGTACTTC.

V gene TRBV6-6 combines with J gene TRBJ1-1; a possible D gene is TRBD1 (6 bases). Looked up from germline, CDR1 is MNHNY and CDR2 is SVGAGI (reference sequence). This CDR3 is built from 13 residues. With 7 bases removed from V and 3 bases from J, the gap between germline ends came to 12 bases. The chain's CDR3 is CASKGGRDTEAFF. The CDR3 nucleotides read TGTGCCAGCAAGGGGGGGCGCGACACTGAAGCTTTCTTT.

The gene calls are TRBV11-2 and TRBJ2-5, with D perhaps matching TRBD2 (5 bases). The J call may be in error: the DNA end matches TRBJ2-7 better. The CDR3 totals 14 residues. Looked up from germline, CDR1 is SGHAT and CDR2 is FQNNGV. CDR3 bases: TGTGCCAGCAGCTTAGCACCCGGGGAGTACGAGCAGTACTTC. It translates to CASSLAPGEYEQYF.

The table lists this clone with a count of one. This chain uses TRBV9 with TRBJ2-3, with TRBD2 matching over 9 bases. CDR3 length: 15 residues. Germline CDR1 is SGDLS and CDR2 is YYNGEE. With 7 bases clipped from V and 5 bases from J, the junction kept 11 bases outside the gene matches. CDR3 loop: CASGAGGGAEDTQYF. In nucleotides, the CDR3 is TGTGCCAGCGGGGCGGGCGGGGGGGCAGAAGATACGCAGTATTTT.

The genes are TRBV18 and TRBJ1-3, with 7 bases aligning to TRBD1. This CDR3 is built from 15 residues. J was trimmed by 3 bases and V by 1 base; bases with no gene match: 3. Germline V gene sequence: CDR1 KGHSH, CDR2 LQKENI. This CDR3 reads CASSPRQGGGNTIYF. Written as DNA, the CDR3 is TGTGCCAGCTCACCACGACAGGGTGGTGGAAACACCATATATTTT. Together with reference TRBV18 and TRBJ1-3, the CDR3 gives the full variable domain: NAGVMQNPRHLVRRRGQEARLRCSPMKGHSHVYWYRQLPEEGLKFMVYLQKENIIDESGMPKERFSAEFPKEGPSILRIQQVVRGDSAAYFCASSPRQGGGNTIYFGEGSWLTVV.

This clone was counted between two and nine times. This chain links TRBV2 with TRBJ1-1; TRBD1 is a possible D gene (5 bases). This CDR3 is 14 amino acids long. CDR1 SNHLY and CDR2 FYNNEI come from the germline V gene. The V end lost 3 bases, the J end lost 1 base, and 9 bases lay between the germline ends. The CDR3 is CASSDPGQNTEAFF. The DNA for the CDR3 is TGTGCCAGCAGTGATCCAGGGCAGAACACTGAAGCTTTCTTT.

The CDR3, as DNA: TGTGCCAGCTCTCCCGGGACAGGGACGAATTCACCCCTCCACTTT. Its translation is CASSPGTGTNSPLHF. The chain employs TRBV18 and TRBJ1-6, with 9 bases lining up with TRBD1. The V segment lost 6 bases and the J segment 7 bases; nucleotides outside the gene matches: 7. CDR3 length: 15 amino acids. Germline V gene lookup returns CDR1 KGHSH and CDR2 LQKENI. Together with reference TRBV18 and TRBJ1-6, the CDR3 gives the full variable domain: NAGVMQNPRHLVRRRGQEARLRCSPMKGHSHVYWYRQLPEEGLKFMVYLQKENIIDESGMPKERFSAEFPKEGPSILRIQQVVRGDSAAYFCASSPGTGTNSPLHFGNGTRLTVT.

In its sample, this clone was seen once. The chain employs TRBV10-1 and TRBJ2-5, with D possibly being TRBD2 (5 bases). The CDR3 extends over 13 amino acids. The V and J ends lost 3 bases and 4 bases respectively, with 9 bases between them. Looked up from germline, CDR1 is WNHNN and CDR2 is SYGVQD (reference sequence). CDR3 DNA sequence: TGCGCCAGCAGTGACGGGGTTCCAGAGACCCAGTACTTC. This sequence encodes CASSDGVPETQYF.

V gene TRBV2 combines with J gene TRBJ1-1, with TRBD1 identical over 8 bases. J gave up 0 bases and V 4 bases, and 10 bases lay outside the gene matches. CDR1 is SNHLY, CDR2 FYNNEI, per germline. The CDR3 is 17 residues long. The CDR3 loop is CASSGVTGQAMNTEAFF. CDR3 sequence (DNA): TGTGCCAGCAGTGGGGTGACGGGACAGGCCATGAACACTGAAGCTTTCTTT.

The CDR3 sequence is CASSLVLGQGGKLFF. The CDR3 DNA reads as TGCGCCAGCAGTCTCGTGCTTGGGCAAGGGGGAAAACTGTTTTTT. The V gene is TRBV4-1, the J gene TRBJ1-4, with a possible D match to TRBD1 (6 bases). This CDR3 has 15 amino acids. The germline V gene has CDR1 MGHRA and CDR2 YSYEKL. V was shortened by 6 bases and J by 10 bases, with 21 bases between the two germline ends.

The chain recombines TRBV7-9 with TRBJ2-7, with 8 bases that match TRBD2. The CDR3 contains 15 residues. Germline CDR1 reads SEHNR; CDR2 reads FQNEAQ (reference sequence). After removal of 3 bases from V and 4 bases from J, the junction contained 8 bases not matched to a gene. The CDR3 DNA sequence: TGTGCCAGCAGCTTGAGGGAGCGGGGGAATTACGAGCAGTACTTC. As protein: CASSLRERGNYEQYF.

The rearrangement uses TRBV7-8 and TRBJ2-7, with D tentatively TRBD2 (5 bases). The CDR3 has 14 amino acids. Trimming took 1 base from V and 1 from J, leaving 8 bases between them. Germline V gene sequence: CDR1 SGHVS, CDR2 FQNEAQ. The CDR3 protein is CASSLGAESYEQYF. The CDR3 DNA sequence: TGTGCCAGCAGCTTAGGAGCGGAGTCCTACGAGCAGTACTTC.

This clone is a singleton in its sample. V and J are TRBV2 and TRBJ2-3, with D maybe TRBD2 (6 bases). The CDR3 extends over 15 amino acids. Deletions cut 1 base from V and 0 bases from J, with 8 bases between. Per the germline V gene, CDR1 is SNHLY and CDR2 is FYNNEI. CDR3 protein: CASSEETSSTDTQYF. CDR3 bases: TGTGCCAGCAGTGAAGAGACTAGTAGCACAGATACGCAGTATTTT.

This chain uses TRBV21-1 with TRBJ2-5; the table's D call of TRBD2 was not tested on the DNA. TRBV21-1 is labeled a pseudogene. The CDR3 covers 15 residues. The CDR3 loop is CASSKGPRRQETQYF. Written as DNA, the CDR3 is TGTGCCAGCAGCAAAGGGCCTAGACGGCAGGAGACCCAGTACTTC.

The rearrangement uses TRBV4-1 and TRBJ2-1; 10 bases fit TRBD2. Looked up from germline, CDR1 is MGHRA and CDR2 is YSYEKL. The CDR3 loop spans 17 amino acids. J gave up 2 bases and V 5 bases, and 9 bases lay outside the gene matches. CDR3 DNA: TGCGCCAGCAGCTTAAGCGCGACTAGCGGGCCCTACAATGAGCAGTTCTTC. Translation gives CASSLSATSGPYNEQFF.

This chain uses TRBV5-1 with TRBJ2-7; TRBD2 is a possible D gene (5 bases). Germline CDR1 is SGHRS and CDR2 is YFSETQ. CDR3 length: 13 residues. The V end was cut by 3 bases, the J end by 4 bases, with 11 bases between. The CDR3, as DNA: TGCGCCAGCAGCTGGGAGTCCGGGTACGAGCAGTACTTC. Its protein product is CASSWESGYEQYF.

The chain has TRBV5-6 and TRBJ2-6; perhaps TRBD2 as D (6 bases). V lost 1 base and J lost 1, with 9 bases in between. Germline lookup yields CDR1 SGHDT and CDR2 YYEEEE. The CDR3 totals 16 residues. The CDR3 region is CASSLYGLSGANVLTF. In DNA, the CDR3 is TGTGCCAGCAGCTTGTACGGACTATCTGGGGCCAACGTCCTGACTTTC.

The chain couples TRBV5-1 to TRBJ2-7; 10 bases align to TRBD2. CDR1 and CDR2 (germline): SGHRS, YFSETQ. V lost 5 bases to trimming and J lost 4 bases; unmatched junction nucleotides: 6. The CDR3 is 14 amino acids. The CDR3 DNA sequence: TGCGCCAGCAGAAACCCTAGCGGGAGTTACGAGCAGTACTTC. Its protein product is CASRNPSGSYEQYF.

The gene calls are TRBV5-5 and TRBJ1-2; D might be TRBD1 (6 bases). The germline gives CDR1 SGHKS, CDR2 YYEKEE (reference sequence). CDR3 length: 13 residues. The ends were cut back, 6 bases at V and 4 bases at J, with 13 bases in the middle. CDR3 in amino acids: CASTQQGSYGYTF. The CDR3, as DNA: TGTGCCAGCACACAACAGGGAAGCTATGGCTACACCTTC.

The CDR3 spells CASSYGQADGYTF. DNA for the CDR3: TGTGCCAGCAGCTATGGACAGGCGGATGGCTACACCTTC. The chain links TRBV11-2 to TRBJ1-2, with 7 bases lining up with TRBD1. The CDR3 extends over 13 amino acids. V gave up 4 bases and J gave up 6 bases; unmatched junction bases: 5. CDR1 and CDR2 from the germline V gene are SGHAT and FQNNGV.